This TCR beta chain was sequenced during a study of blood T cell repertoires in COVID-19. Study-level background: Donors in the United States, Italy and Spain gave samples during acute or convalescent COVID-19. The analysed material was cDNA or gDNA that came from T cells, B-cell-depleted T cells, or PBMCs.

The germline V gene encodes CDR1 WSHSY and CDR2 SAAADI. V dropped 5 bases and J dropped 4; count of bases not matched to a gene: 3. This CDR3 region has 14 residues. Authors' processing steps: From reference gene primer amplification, estimates of nucleated cell counts were derived. The data were produced by immunoSEQ multiplex PCR, yet TCRdb's version contains in-frame clones alone and is incomplete. That table is the source of V, J and clone size, and D and trimming were worked out from the DNA. This table has fewer than 70,000 clones, 65% to 90% appearing once. The sequencing sample was made of peripheral blood. The rearrangement links TRBV10-2 to TRBJ1-5, with 9 bases matching TRBD1. The TCR sequence derives from a man older than 75 with acute or convalescent COVID-19. The CDR3 nucleotides are TGCGCCAGCAGTCTGACAGGGGGAAATCAGCCCCAGCATTTT. As protein: CASSLTGGNQPQHF.